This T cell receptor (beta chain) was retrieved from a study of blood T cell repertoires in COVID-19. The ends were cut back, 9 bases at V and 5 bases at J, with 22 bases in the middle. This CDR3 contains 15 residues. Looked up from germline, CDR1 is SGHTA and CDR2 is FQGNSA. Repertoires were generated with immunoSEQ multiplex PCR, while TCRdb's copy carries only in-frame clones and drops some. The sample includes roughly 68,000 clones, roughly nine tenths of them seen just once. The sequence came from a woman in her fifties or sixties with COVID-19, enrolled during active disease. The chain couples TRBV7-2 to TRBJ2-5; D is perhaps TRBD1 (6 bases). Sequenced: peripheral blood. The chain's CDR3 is CASASQGRSGETQYF. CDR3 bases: TGTGCCAGTGCGTCACAGGGTAGATCGGGGGAGACCCAGTACTTC.